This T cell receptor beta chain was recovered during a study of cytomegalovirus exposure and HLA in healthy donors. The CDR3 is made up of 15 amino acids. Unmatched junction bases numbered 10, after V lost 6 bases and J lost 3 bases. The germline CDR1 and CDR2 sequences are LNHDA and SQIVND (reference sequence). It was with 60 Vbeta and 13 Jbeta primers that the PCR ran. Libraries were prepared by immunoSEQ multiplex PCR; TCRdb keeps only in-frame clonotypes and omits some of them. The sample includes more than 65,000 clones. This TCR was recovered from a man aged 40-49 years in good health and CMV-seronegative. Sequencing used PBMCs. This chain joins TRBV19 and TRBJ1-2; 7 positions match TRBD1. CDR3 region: CASSINRDSDYGYTF. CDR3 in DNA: TGTGCCAGTAGCATTAACCGGGACAGCGACTATGGCTACACCTTC.